These 3 T cell receptor beta chains share one sample of origin, sequenced in a study of blood T cells in healthy people across ages. It was with a sample-barcoded 5' primer and a J-beta primer mix that a second PCR of roughly 7 to 12 cycles was run. From the 5' RACE reads, TCRdb called clonotypes with MiXCR, one entry per CDR3 protein. The sample holds 1.5 million or so distinct CDR3 sequences, 35% to 45% seen once. Material: blood. Receptors were obtained from a young woman in good health.

J is TRBJ2-3 and V is TRBV6-2 or TRBV6-3; 7 positions match TRBD2. V shed 0 bases and J 1 base; nucleotides not matched to a gene: 4. The germline V gene encodes CDR1 MNHEY and CDR2 SVGEGT. This CDR3 has 16 amino acids. The CDR3, as DNA: TGTGCCAGCAGTTACTCGAGACGGGAGGGCACAGATACGCAGTATTTT. It codes for CASSYSRREGTDTQYF.

The genes are TRBV7-2 and TRBJ2-1, with 12 bases identical to TRBD2. CDR1 and CDR2 from the germline V gene are SGHTA and FQGNSA. CDR3 length: 16 residues. Germline trimming cut 3 bases from V and 4 bases from J; bases unmatched to any gene: 4. The CDR3 spells CASSLTTSGGYNEQFF. The CDR3 DNA reads as TGTGCCAGCAGCTTGACGACTAGCGGGGGTTACAATGAGCAGTTCTTC.

The rearrangement uses TRBV18 and TRBJ2-1; D is uncertain. Trimming removed 2 bases from V and 4 bases from J, with 12 bases in between. The germline gives CDR1 KGHSH, CDR2 LQKENI. The CDR3 covers 15 residues. The CDR3 spells CASSPTITAYNEQFF. CDR3 DNA: TGTGCCAGCTCACCAACTATTACAGCGTACAATGAGCAGTTCTTC.